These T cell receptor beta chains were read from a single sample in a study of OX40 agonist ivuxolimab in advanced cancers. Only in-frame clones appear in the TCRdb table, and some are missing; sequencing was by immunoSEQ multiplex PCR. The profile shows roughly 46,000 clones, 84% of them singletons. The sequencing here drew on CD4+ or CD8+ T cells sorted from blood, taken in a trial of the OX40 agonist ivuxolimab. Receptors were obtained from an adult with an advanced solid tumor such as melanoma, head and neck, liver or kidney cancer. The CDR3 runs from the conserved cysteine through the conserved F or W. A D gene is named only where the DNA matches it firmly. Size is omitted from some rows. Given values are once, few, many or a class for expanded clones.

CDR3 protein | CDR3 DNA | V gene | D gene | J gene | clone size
CASSWGSYNEQFF | TGTGCCAGCAGCTGGGGGTCCTACAATGAGCAGTTCTTC | TRBV7-2 | - | TRBJ2-1 | once
CASSLSRGWETQYF | TGTGCCAGCAGTTTATCGAGGGGGTGGGAGACCCAGTACTTC | TRBV27 | - | TRBJ2-5 | once
CARRFLATDTQYF | TGTGCCAGAAGGTTTCTAGCTACAGATACGCAGTATTTT | TRBV5-3 | - | TRBJ2-3 | -
CASSTKGGQFSSYEQYF | TGTGCCAGCAGCACCAAGGGCGGACAGTTTAGCTCCTACGAGCAGTACTTC | TRBV5-8 | - | TRBJ2-7 | -
CASSISPAGGANYGYTF | TGTGCCAGTAGTATATCCCCAGCAGGCGGAGCTAACTATGGCTACACCTTC | TRBV19 | - | TRBJ1-2 | -
CASSYRDRPNEQFF | TGTGCCAGCAGTTACCGGGACAGGCCGAATGAGCAGTTCTTC | TRBV6-5 | TRBD1 | TRBJ2-1 | -
CASSLTGRQAEAFF | TGCGCCAGCAGCTTGACAGGGAGGCAGGCTGAAGCTTTCTTT | TRBV5-1 | - | TRBJ1-1 | few
CASSIRTGGAYEQYF | TGTGCCAGCAGCATCAGGACAGGGGGCGCTTACGAGCAGTACTTC | TRBV7-9 | TRBD1 | TRBJ2-7 | -
CASSSTYQYF | TGTGCCAGCAGCTCCACTTACCAGTATTTT | TRBV11-2 | - | TRBJ2-3 | -
CASSSRTAYEQYF | TGTGCCAGCAGTTCCCGGACGGCCTACGAGCAGTACTTC | TRBV7-2 | - | TRBJ2-7 | few
CASSLRYRGVFYEQYF | TGTGCCAGCAGCTTAAGATACAGGGGTGTCTTCTACGAGCAGTACTTC | TRBV7-8 | TRBD1 | TRBJ2-7 | -
CASTSGVRGETQYF | TGTGCCAGCACCTCAGGCGTTCGAGGGGAGACCCAGTACTTC | TRBV27 | - | TRBJ2-5 | -
CASSIGYPMNTEAFF | TGTGCCAGTAGTATAGGATACCCAATGAACACTGAAGCTTTCTTT | TRBV19 | - | TRBJ1-1 | -